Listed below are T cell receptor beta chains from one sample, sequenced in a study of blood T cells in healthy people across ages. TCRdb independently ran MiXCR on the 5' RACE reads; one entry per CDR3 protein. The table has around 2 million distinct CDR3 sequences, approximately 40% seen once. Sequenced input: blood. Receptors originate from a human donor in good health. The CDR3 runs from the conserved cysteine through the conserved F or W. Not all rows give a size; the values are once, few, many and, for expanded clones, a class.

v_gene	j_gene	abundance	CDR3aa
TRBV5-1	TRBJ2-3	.	CASSLQTSSDTQYF
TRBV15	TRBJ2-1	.	CATSLHGQRGNEQFF
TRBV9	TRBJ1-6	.	CASSVLSENSPLHF
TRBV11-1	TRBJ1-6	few	CASSLTPGGRNSPLHF
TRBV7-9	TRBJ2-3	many	CASSPYTDTQYF
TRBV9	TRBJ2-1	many	CASSVLPGPSVEQFF
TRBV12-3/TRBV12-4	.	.	CASSLQQGADNEQYF
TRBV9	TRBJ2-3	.	CASSVVEGGPGDTQYF
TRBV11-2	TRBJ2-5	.	CASSFRGVRETQYF
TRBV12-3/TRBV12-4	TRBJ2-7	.	CASGLGQVYEQYF
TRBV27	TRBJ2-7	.	CASSFMGTGGEQYF
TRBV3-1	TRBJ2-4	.	CASSQDIQPPFQYF
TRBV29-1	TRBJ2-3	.	CSVPPGTSGILTDTQYF
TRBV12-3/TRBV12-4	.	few	CASSRDTSCEQYF
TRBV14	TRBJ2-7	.	CASSQETGFEQYF
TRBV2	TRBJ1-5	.	CASSKMPSSNQPQHF
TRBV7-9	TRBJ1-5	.	CASIPGGPQHF
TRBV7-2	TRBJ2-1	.	CASSYPAGGSDEQFF
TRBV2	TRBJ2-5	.	CASDLAGGRETQYF
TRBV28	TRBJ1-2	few	CASPKSLLYGYTF
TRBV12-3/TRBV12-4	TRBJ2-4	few	CASSTHRGNIQYF
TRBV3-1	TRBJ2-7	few	CASSQGQELGEQYF
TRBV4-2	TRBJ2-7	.	CASSHPRGNYEQYF
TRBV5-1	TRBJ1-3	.	CASSLVPESGNTIYF
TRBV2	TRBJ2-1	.	CASSERRGGSYNEQCF
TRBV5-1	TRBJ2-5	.	CASSSDPSETQYF
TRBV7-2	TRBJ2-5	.	CASSPGFKERRETQYF
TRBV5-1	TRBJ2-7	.	CASSPGDREVYEQYF
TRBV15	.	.	CATSRVGQGSGLLYNEQFF
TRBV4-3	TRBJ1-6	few	CASSQDRGYSPLHF
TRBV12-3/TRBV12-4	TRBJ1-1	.	CASSLRDRVEGEAFF
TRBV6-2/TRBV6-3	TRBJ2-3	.	CASSSPDKRGQDTQYF
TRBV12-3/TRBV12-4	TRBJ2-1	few	CASSLSTGAYNEQFF
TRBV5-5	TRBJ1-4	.	CASSLVQGIEKLFF
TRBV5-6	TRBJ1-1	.	CASSLLKQGYPMNTEAFF
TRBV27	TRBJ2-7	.	CASSLSWGLPYEQYF
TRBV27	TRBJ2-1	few	CASRPGQIPYNEQFF
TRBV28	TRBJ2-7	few	CASSPGGFISYEQYF
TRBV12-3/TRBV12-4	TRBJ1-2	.	CASTSGGWGYTF
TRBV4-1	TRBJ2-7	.	CASSQPPGQGLNEQYF
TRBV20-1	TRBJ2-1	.	CSARSSGRDYNEQFF
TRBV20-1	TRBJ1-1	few	CSARDDRVSWNTEAFF
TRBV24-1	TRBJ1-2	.	CATSPTTGPGYTF
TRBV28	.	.	CASRLGHNYEQYF
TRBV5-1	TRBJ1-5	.	CASRLNTGTQPQHF
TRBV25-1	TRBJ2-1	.	CASSVWASYEQFF
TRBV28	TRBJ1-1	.	CASSLRQDNTEAFF
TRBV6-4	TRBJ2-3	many	CASSEREADTQYF
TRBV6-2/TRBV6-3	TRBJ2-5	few	CASKSSGRRETQYF
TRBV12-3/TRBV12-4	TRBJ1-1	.	CASSLVPQGEAFF
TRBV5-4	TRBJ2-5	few	CASSSDLVLATQYF
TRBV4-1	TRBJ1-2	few	CASSQEGHFTF
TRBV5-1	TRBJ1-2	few	CASSEGPGVKNYGYTF
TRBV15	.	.	CATSRDTGGGETQYF